This is a list of T cell receptor beta chains from one sample in a study of human T cells and chemical hapten exposure. MiXCR was run by TCRdb on the RACE reads, yielding one entry per CDR3 protein. The data contain about 87,000 distinct CDR3 sequences, roughly 9.1% of them singletons. This sample comprised whole blood, obtained in connection with sensitization to the hapten diphenylcyclopropenone (DPC). These receptor sequences come from a woman aged 40 to 50 with alopecia areata. Some clones in this sample may be carry-over from other donors' samples. Each CDR3 is given with its conserved first and last residue. The D gene is left open where the match is weak. Clone size, where shown, is once, few, many, or a class for clones that have expanded.

J gene,V gene,D gene,clone size,CDR3 DNA,CDR3 protein
TRBJ2-3,TRBV6-2/TRBV6-3,-,few,TGTGCCAGCAGTTACTCGGCGGGGCTGCCTAGCACAGATACGCAGTATTTT,CASSYSAGLPSTDTQYF
TRBJ1-2,TRBV7-2,-,many,TGTGCCAGCAGCGGAGCAGGAAACTATGGCTACACCTTC,CASSGAGNYGYTF
TRBJ1-2,TRBV5-6,TRBD1,many,TGTGCCAGCAGTACAGGGGGCCGGGGCTATGGCTACACCTTC,CASSTGGRGYGYTF
TRBJ2-3,TRBV28,-,few,TGTGCCAGCAGTGCCCTGACAGAACCAGATACGCAGTATTTT,CASSALTEPDTQYF
TRBJ1-2,TRBV6-5,-,many,TGTGCCAGCACTCTCGGACAGAGGAATGGCTACACCTTC,CASTLGQRNGYTF
TRBJ2-2,TRBV7-2,-,many,TGTGCCAGCAGCTGGGGAGGACAGAACACCGGGGAGCTGTTTTTT,CASSWGGQNTGELFF
TRBJ1-1,TRBV7-2,TRBD1,-,TGTGCCAGCACGACAGGGCAGAACACTGAAGCTTTCTTT,CASTTGQNTEAFF
TRBJ2-1,TRBV6-4,-,few,TGTGCCAGCAGTGAAGGCCAGACAAGCAACGAGCAGTTCTTC,CASSEGQTSNEQFF
TRBJ1-1,TRBV5-6,-,many,TGTGCCAGCAGCCCTGGACAGAGGGGAGCAGCTTTCTTT,CASSPGQRGAAFF
TRBJ2-6,TRBV10-3,-,-,TGTGCCTTAGGAGGGTACGGGGCCAACGTCCTGACTTTC,CALGGYGANVLTF
TRBJ1-6,TRBV2,TRBD1,few,TGTGCCAGCACCCCCAGGTCGGGACAGGGGGGTTCACCCCTCCACTTT,CASTPRSGQGGSPLHF
TRBJ2-7,TRBV19,TRBD2,-,TGTGCCAGTAGTATGGTTGGCGGGGGTGTCGACGAGCAGTACTTC,CASSMVGGGVDEQYF
TRBJ2-1,TRBV16,TRBD2,many,TGTGCCAGCAGCCAATCGACTAGCGGGGGGTCCCAGCAGTTCTTC,CASSQSTSGGSQQFF
TRBJ2-1,TRBV20-1,TRBD1,-,TGCAGTGCCCGGGACAGGGGTTACAATGAGCAGTTCTTC,CSARDRGYNEQFF
TRBJ1-1,TRBV7-2,-,many,TGTGCCAGCAGCTTAGAGTTGCTACCTCCAACTGAAGCTTTCTTT,CASSLELLPPTEAFF
TRBJ1-5,TRBV20-1,TRBD1,once,TGCAGTGCAAAGACAGGGGAAGGAGGCAATCAGCCCCAGCATTTT,CSAKTGEGGNQPQHF
TRBJ1-4,TRBV18,-,few,TGTGCCAGCTCACCCAGCGTGACTAATGAAAAACTGTTTTTT,CASSPSVTNEKLFF
TRBJ1-3,TRBV5-6,-,many,TGTGCCAGCAGCTTGAGCGGAAGTAACACCATATATTTT,CASSLSGSNTIYF
TRBJ1-1,TRBV12-3/TRBV12-4,-,many,TGTGCCAGCAGTTTAACCGAGAACACTGAAGCTTTCTTT,CASSLTENTEAFF
TRBJ2-2,TRBV18,TRBD2,many,TGTGCCAGCTCACCGACCGGGACTATTAACACCGGGGAGCTGTTTTTT,CASSPTGTINTGELFF
TRBJ2-3,TRBV7-8,-,few,TGTGCCAGCAGTCAAGTGGGGGCCACAGATACGCAGTATTTT,CASSQVGATDTQYF
TRBJ2-5,TRBV5-1,TRBD2,few,TGCGCCAGCAGCCTGACCCCACTAGCGGGGGGGCAAGAGACCCAGTACTTC,CASSLTPLAGGQETQYF
TRBJ1-3,TRBV9,-,-,TGTGCCAGCAGCGTAGTCGAGGGAAACACCATATATTTT,CASSVVEGNTIYF
TRBJ2-5,TRBV27,-,many,TGTGCCAGCAGTTTACAGTACCAAGAGACCCAGTACTTC,CASSLQYQETQYF
TRBJ2-7,TRBV10-3,TRBD1,many,TGTGCCATCAGTGAGTCGGGGACAGGGCCCCACGAGCAGTACTTC,CAISESGTGPHEQYF
TRBJ1-1,TRBV5-1,TRBD1,-,TGCGCCAGCAGCATTAGACAGGGAGGGACTGAAGCTTTCTTT,CASSIRQGGTEAFF
TRBJ2-7,TRBV6-5,-,many,TGTGCCAGCAGCTTATCAGGGTACGAGCAGTACTTC,CASSLSGYEQYF
TRBJ2-2,TRBV7-6,-,-,TGTGCCAGCAGCTTAGCGGCCCGGAACACCGGGGAGCTGTTTTTT,CASSLAARNTGELFF
TRBJ2-7,TRBV27,-,few,TGTGCCAGCAGTTTATTTCTGGAGGGCGAGCAGTACTTC,CASSLFLEGEQYF
TRBJ1-2,TRBV29-1,-,many,TGCAGCGTTGACAGGAACCCCTATGGCTACACCTTC,CSVDRNPYGYTF
TRBJ1-6,TRBV19,-,many,TGTGCCAGTAGTATTAGCGCAGGGGACCGATCACCCCTCCACTTT,CASSISAGDRSPLHF
TRBJ2-7,TRBV7-2,-,many,TGTGCCAGCAGCTTAGCTGGTCGTATCTACGAGCAGTACTTC,CASSLAGRIYEQYF
TRBJ1-1,TRBV28,-,many,TGTGCCACTCTGGGGGGTTACACTGAAGCTTTCTTT,CATLGGYTEAFF
TRBJ1-5,TRBV6-1,TRBD1,many,TGTGCCAGCAGTCGAACAGGGGGCGCGCTTCAGCCCCAGCATTTT,CASSRTGGALQPQHF
TRBJ2-4,TRBV6-5,TRBD1,many,TGTGCCAGCAGCACCGGGACAGGGGGAGCCAAAAACATTCAGTACTTC,CASSTGTGGAKNIQYF
TRBJ2-7,TRBV19,TRBD1,-,TGTGCCAGTAGTACGGACGGGACAGCATACGAGCAGTACTTC,CASSTDGTAYEQYF
TRBJ2-4,TRBV7-8,TRBD1,many,TGTGCCAGCAGCCCTATACCTTCCGGGACAGGGGGGAACATTCAGTACTTC,CASSPIPSGTGGNIQYF
TRBJ1-2,TRBV5-4,-,-,TGTGCCAGCAGCTTGTACAGTAACTATGGCTACACCTTC,CASSLYSNYGYTF
TRBJ1-1,TRBV29-1,-,many,TGCAGCGTTGTGAGCAATGGGGGCACTGAAGCTTTCTTT,CSVVSNGGTEAFF
TRBJ2-5,TRBV3-1,TRBD2,-,TGTGCCAGCAGCCAAGTGTTGAGCGGGGGGGCCCAAGAGACCCAGTACTTC,CASSQVLSGGAQETQYF
TRBJ2-7,TRBV12-3/TRBV12-4,TRBD1,-,TGTGCCAGCAGTTTCTCACAGGGGCGAAACGAGCAGTACTTC,CASSFSQGRNEQYF
TRBJ1-1,TRBV3-1,TRBD1,many,TGTGCCAGCAGCCGATGGGACAGGGCGGGTGAAGCTTTCTTT,CASSRWDRAGEAFF
TRBJ2-7,TRBV3-1,TRBD1,-,TGTGCCAGCAGCCAAGGGGGGACAGGGGGCGCGTACGAGCAGTACTTC,CASSQGGTGGAYEQYF